This TCR beta chain was recorded in a study of monozygotic twins with inflammatory bowel disease. The CDR3 has 16 residues. Germline V gene lookup returns CDR1 SGHTA and CDR2 FQGNSA. With the 5' RACE reads reprocessed, TCRdb shows one record per CDR3 protein and no DNA. This sample contains 150,000 to 200,000 distinct CDR3 sequences. This sequence joins TRBV7-2 and TRBJ2-1; the TCRdb D gene call, TRBD1, has no DNA to confirm it. Sequenced input: blood. The sequence was collected from a human donor with ulcerative colitis or Crohn's disease, or a healthy co-twin of an affected twin (not recorded which). Here the CDR3 reads CASSLEGTLSYNEQFF.